This T cell receptor beta chain derives from a study of shared clonotypes between healthy human individuals. Germline V gene data show CDR1 as MDHEN and CDR2 as SYDVKM. The CDR3 sequence is 19 residues long. Trimming cost V 4 bases and J 6 bases; bases outside gene matches: 18. Profiled with immunoSEQ multiplex PCR; TCRdb holds only in-frame clones, not every one. The sample carries 2 million to 2.5 million clones, 93% recorded once. Comments on this clone: What it binds is unknown.

Study-wide results and limits: Rarefaction curves obtained for sorted subsets showed sequencing incomplete despite large depth.

The sequence was obtained from a young man in good health. Some clones in this sample may be carry-over from other donors' samples. The chain recombines TRBV28 with TRBJ2-1, with 10 bases identical to TRBD2. What was sequenced was naive CD4+ T cells from PBMCs. Subset given: CD45RA+ positively selected. The CDR3 nucleotides read TGTGCCAGCAGTTCTACCCTTGGAAGCGGGAGGGCCTTTGGCAATGAGCAGTTCTTC. Translated: CASSSTLGSGRAFGNEQFF. Full variable domain (remainder filled in from reference TRBV28 and TRBJ2-1): DVKVTQSSRYLVKRTGEKVFLECVQDMDHENMFWYRQDPGLGLRLIYFSYDVKMKEKGDIPEGYSVSREKKERFSLILESASTNQTSMYLCASSSTLGSGRAFGNEQFFGPGTRLTVL.